Listed below are T cell receptor beta chains from one sample, sequenced in a study of CD8+CD57+ T cells in acquired aplastic anemia. Via MiXCR, TCRdb re-called the reads, giving one row per CDR3 protein. Among roughly 250,000 distinct CDR3 sequences, around 82% were seen once, and the ten largest hold around 40%. Input material: sorted CD4+, CD8+, or CD8+CD57+ T cells (not recorded which) from PBMCs. Source of these receptors: a human donor with aplastic anemia. Each CDR3 is given with its conserved first and last residue. The D gene is left open where the match is weak. The listing skips clone size in some rows; elsewhere it reads once, few, many or a size class.

once,NA,TRBV2,TRBJ2-2,CASLAGDTGELFF,TGTGCCAGCTTGGCAGGGGACACAGGTGAGCTGTTTTTT
NA,TRBD1,TRBV9,TRBJ1-2,CASSAADRGYGNSF,TGTGCCAGCAGCGCCGCTGACAGGGGATATGGCAACTCCTTC
once,NA,TRBV9,TRBJ2-6,CASGPWGSGPNVLTF,TGTGCCAGCGGCCCCTGGGGCTCTGGGCCCAACGTCCTGACTTTC
once,NA,TRBV2,TRBJ2-5,CASSGVGGQETQYF,TGTGCCAGCAGTGGGGTGGGGGGACAAGAGACCCAGTACTTC
NA,NA,TRBV7-2,TRBJ2-3,CASSSGGILDTQYF,TGTGCCAGCAGCTCCGGGGGTATTTTGGATACGCAGTATTTT
few,TRBD2,TRBV15,TRBJ2-1,CATSSSAGGSYNEQFF,TGTGCCACCAGCAGCTCCGCGGGAGGTTCCTACAATGAGCAGTTCTTC
NA,NA,TRBV7-6,TRBJ1-2,CASSLSSDNSPLHYTF,TGTGCCAGCAGCTTGAGTTCCGATAATTCACCCCTCCACTACACCTTC
few,NA,TRBV13,TRBJ1-5,CASTPGQHF,TGTGCCAGCACCCCGGGCCAGCATTTT
few,NA,TRBV7-3,TRBJ2-1,CASSLQRSDGANEQFF,TGTGCCAGCAGCTTACAGAGAAGCGATGGGGCCAATGAGCAGTTCTTC
NA,NA,TRBV15,TRBJ2-7,CATSRVSGNYAQYF,TGTGCCACCAGTAGAGTCAGCGGTAACTACGCCCAGTACTTC
many,NA,TRBV11-3,TRBJ2-3,CASSLDLRPDTQYF,TGTGCCAGCAGCTTAGATCTGAGACCCGATACGCAGTATTTT
NA,NA,TRBV7-2,TRBJ2-7,CASRSEERVHEQYF,TGTGCCAGCAGATCAGAGGAGAGGGTGCACGAGCAGTACTTC
NA,TRBD2,TRBV7-8,TRBJ2-7,CASTTSSGPYEQYF,TGTGCCAGCACCACGTCTAGCGGCCCTTACGAGCAGTACTTC
few,TRBD1,TRBV9,TRBJ1-2,CASSARDRASNYGYTF,TGTGCCAGCAGCGCCCGGGACAGGGCCTCTAACTATGGCTACACCTTC
NA,NA,TRBV5-4,TRBJ1-5,CASSLARTQPQHF,TGTGCCAGCAGCTTGGCCAGGACTCAGCCCCAGCATTTT
NA,NA,TRBV25-1,TRBJ1-5,CASSDSGLRQPQHF,TGTGCCAGCAGTGATTCAGGGCTACGTCAGCCCCAGCATTTT
NA,NA,TRBV7-2,TRBJ1-2,CASSPEGDTLTQDYTF,TGTGCCAGCAGCCCGGAAGGGGACACACTCACGCAGGACTACACCTTC
NA,TRBD1,TRBV29-1,TRBJ2-1,CSVTKQGAPYNEQFF,TGCAGCGTTACTAAGCAGGGGGCCCCATACAATGAGCAGTTCTTC
NA,NA,TRBV7-9,TRBJ2-1,CASSFRRTWGDTQQFF,TGTGCCAGCAGTTTTCGCAGGACTTGGGGAGACACCCAGCAGTTCTTC
NA,TRBD1,TRBV7-2,TRBJ1-2,CASSSPDRPVAHGYTF,TGTGCCAGCAGCTCACCGGACAGGCCCGTTGCGCATGGTTACACCTTC
NA,NA,TRBV7-8,TRBJ1-1,CASSWGDGEGYDTEAFF,TGTGCCAGCAGCTGGGGGGACGGCGAGGGATACGACACTGAAGCTTTCTTT
NA,NA,TRBV11-1,TRBJ2-1,CASGLRCYNSYNEQFF,TGTGCCAGTGGCTTGAGGTGCTATAACTCCTACAATGAGCAGTTCTTC
NA,NA,TRBV2,TRBJ2-5,CASRADQGKQETQYF,TGTGCCAGCAGGGCGGACCAGGGGAAACAAGAGACCCAGTACTTC
NA,NA,TRBV9,TRBJ2-2,CASSEGSGPKYVLFF,TGTGCCAGCAGCGAAGGGTCAGGTCCGAAGTATGTTCTGTTTTTT
NA,TRBD1,TRBV7-2,TRBJ1-6,CASSLDRGAPPSRF,TGTGCCAGCAGCTTGGACAGGGGTGCTCCTCCGAGCCGTTTT